This T cell receptor beta chain was captured in a study of beta chain features in type 1 diabetes. Study-level findings and limits: Shorter TCRB CDR3s, moderately but significantly so, were found in Type 1 diabetes patients in all four CD4+ subsets. Although PCR might favor shorter templates, it would do so equally in patients and controls.

The study reverse transcribed the entire isolated RNA, so it sequenced expressed TCRB transcripts. This table comes from immunoSEQ multiplex PCR, and its TCRdb copy is limited to in-frame clones, with some not included. The sample contains a few hundred thousand clones, approximately 31% of which appear only once. In the case of this clone: The antigen is unknown.

Sequenced input: naive CD4+ T cells from blood. The clonotype comes from a man younger than 35 in good health.

CDR3 protein: CASSQRGTSGARTDTQYF. The CDR3 DNA follows: TGTGCCAGCAGCCAAAGGGGGACTAGCGGGGCCCGCACAGATACGCAGTATTTT. The rearrangement uses TRBV7-2 and TRBJ2-3; 13 bases agree with TRBD2. The CDR3 consists of 18 residues. Trimming removed 5 bases from V and 1 base from J; junction bases left unmatched: 9. From germline, CDR1 is SGHTA and CDR2 FQGNSA.